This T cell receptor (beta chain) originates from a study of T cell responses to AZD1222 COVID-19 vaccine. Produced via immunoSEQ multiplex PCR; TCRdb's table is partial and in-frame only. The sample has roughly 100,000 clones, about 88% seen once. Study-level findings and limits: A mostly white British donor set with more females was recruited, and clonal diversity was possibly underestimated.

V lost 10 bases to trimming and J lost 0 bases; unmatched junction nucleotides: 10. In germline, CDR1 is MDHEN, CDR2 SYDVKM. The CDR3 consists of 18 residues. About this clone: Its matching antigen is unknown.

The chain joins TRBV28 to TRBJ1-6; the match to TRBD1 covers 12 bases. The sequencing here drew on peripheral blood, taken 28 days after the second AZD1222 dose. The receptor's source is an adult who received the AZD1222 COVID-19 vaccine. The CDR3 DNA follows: TGTGCCACATACCGGGACAGGGGGCAGGGCTCCTATAATTCACCCCTCCACTTT. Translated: CATYRDRGQGSYNSPLHF.